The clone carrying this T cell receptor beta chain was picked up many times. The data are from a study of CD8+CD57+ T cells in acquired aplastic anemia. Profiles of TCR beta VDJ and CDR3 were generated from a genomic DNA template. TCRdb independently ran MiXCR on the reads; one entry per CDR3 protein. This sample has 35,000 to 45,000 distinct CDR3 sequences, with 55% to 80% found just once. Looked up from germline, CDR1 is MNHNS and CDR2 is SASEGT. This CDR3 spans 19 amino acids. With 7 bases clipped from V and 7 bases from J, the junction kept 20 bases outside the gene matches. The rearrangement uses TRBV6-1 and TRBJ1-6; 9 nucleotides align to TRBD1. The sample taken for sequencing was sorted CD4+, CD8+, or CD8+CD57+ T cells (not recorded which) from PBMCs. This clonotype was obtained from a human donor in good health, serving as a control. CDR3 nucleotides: TGTGCCAGCATCGCCCCCCCGGACAGGGGCCCACTGAGGAATTCACCCCTCCACTTT. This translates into CASIAPPDRGPLRNSPLHF.